What follows is one T cell receptor (beta chain) and its context. The identical CDR3 is also encoded by other nucleotide sequences in the sample. The method was immunoSEQ multiplex PCR; TCRdb's version includes in-frame clones alone and lacks a portion of them. The table lists around 72,000 clones, 91% of them singletons. This record comes from a study of technical replicates of blood from a few donors. Trimming stripped 4 bases from V and 3 bases from J, with 13 bases between. Per the germline V gene, CDR1 is SGHRS and CDR2 is YFSETQ. This CDR3 contains 14 residues. The V call is TRBV5-1, the J call TRBJ1-1, with a weak D call TRBD1 (6 bases). The sample taken for sequencing was T cells isolated from PBMCs. This sequence originates from a human donor in good health. Some clones in this sample may be carry-over from other donors' samples. The CDR3 bases are TGCGCCAGCAGCCTGGGGGGCGGTTACACTGAAGCTTTCTTT. This encodes CASSLGGGYTEAFF.